These T cell receptor beta chains were read from a single sample in a study of neurological immune-mediated disorders. TCRdb redid the calling of the 5' RACE reads with MiXCR, one entry per CDR3 protein. The sample lists roughly 52,000 distinct CDR3 sequences; less than 6% were seen once. The sequencing sample was made of CD4+ T cells from blood. The receptors were sampled from a woman aged 18-29 years with multiple sclerosis. The CDR3 runs from the conserved cysteine through the conserved F or W. Clone size appears in some rows only: once, few, many, or a class for an expanded clone.

V gene	clone size	CDR3 protein
TRBV28	many	CASSLKSGGLSTDTQYF
TRBV5-6	NA	CASSLPLHRATGELFF
TRBV5-1	many	CASSPQGNNEKLFF
TRBV29-1	many	CSVNEPAGETQYF
TRBV7-7	many	CASKTGETQYF
TRBV27	NA	CASSFEWRETQYF
TRBV20-1	many	CSATGGTTYNEQFF
TRBV4-3	many	CASSRRTGGGEKLFF
TRBV10-3	NA	CAISEGPMNSPLHF
TRBV18	few	CASSPGIPGDTEAFF
TRBV18	many	CASSINSRNTGELFF
TRBV7-2	few	CASSSGTSGGYPSEQYF
TRBV7-2	many	CASSFGTSYTDTQYF